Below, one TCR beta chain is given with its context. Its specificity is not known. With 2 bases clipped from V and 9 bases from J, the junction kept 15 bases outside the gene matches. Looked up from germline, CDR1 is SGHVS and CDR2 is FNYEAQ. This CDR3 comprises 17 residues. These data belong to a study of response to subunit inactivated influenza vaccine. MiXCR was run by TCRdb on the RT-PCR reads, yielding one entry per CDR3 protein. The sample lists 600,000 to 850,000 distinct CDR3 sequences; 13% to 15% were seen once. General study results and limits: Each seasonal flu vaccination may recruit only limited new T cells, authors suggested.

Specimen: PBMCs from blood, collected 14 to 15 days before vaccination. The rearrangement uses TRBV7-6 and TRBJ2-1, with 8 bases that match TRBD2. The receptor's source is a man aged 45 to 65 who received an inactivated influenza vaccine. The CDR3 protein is CASSLKPTGGQGSEQFF. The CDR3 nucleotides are TGTGCCAGCAGCTTAAAGCCGACGGGGGGGCAAGGAAGTGAGCAGTTCTTC. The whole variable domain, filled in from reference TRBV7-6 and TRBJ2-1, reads GAGVSQSPRYKVTKRGQDVALRCDPISGHVSLYWYRQALGQGPEFLTYFNYEAQQDKSGLPNDRFSAERPEGSISTLTIQRTEQRDSAMYRCASSLKPTGGQGSEQFFGPGTRLTVL.